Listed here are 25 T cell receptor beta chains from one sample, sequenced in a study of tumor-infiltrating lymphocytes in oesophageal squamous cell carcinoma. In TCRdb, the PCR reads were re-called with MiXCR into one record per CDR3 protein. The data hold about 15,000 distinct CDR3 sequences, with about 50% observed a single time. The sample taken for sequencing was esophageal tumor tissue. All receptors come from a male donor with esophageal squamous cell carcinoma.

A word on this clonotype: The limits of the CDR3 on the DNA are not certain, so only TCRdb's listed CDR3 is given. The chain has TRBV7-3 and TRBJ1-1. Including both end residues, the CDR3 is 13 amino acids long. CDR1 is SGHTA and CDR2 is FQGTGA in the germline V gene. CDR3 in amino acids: CASRFAGGNEQFF.

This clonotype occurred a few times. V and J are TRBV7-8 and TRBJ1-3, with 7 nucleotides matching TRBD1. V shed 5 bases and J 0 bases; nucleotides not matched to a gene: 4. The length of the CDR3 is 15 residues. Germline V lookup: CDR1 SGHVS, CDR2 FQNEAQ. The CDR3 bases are TGTGCCAGCAGCCAAAGGGACAGCTCTGGAAACACCATATATTTT. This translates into CASSQRDSSGNTIYF.

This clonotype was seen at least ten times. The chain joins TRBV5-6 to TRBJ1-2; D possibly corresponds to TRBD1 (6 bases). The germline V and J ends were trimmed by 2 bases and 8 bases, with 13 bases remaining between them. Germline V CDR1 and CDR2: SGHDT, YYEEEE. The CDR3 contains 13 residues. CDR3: CASSLKTGSGYTF. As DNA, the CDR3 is TGTGCCAGCAGCTTAAAAACAGGGTCGGGCTACACCTTC.

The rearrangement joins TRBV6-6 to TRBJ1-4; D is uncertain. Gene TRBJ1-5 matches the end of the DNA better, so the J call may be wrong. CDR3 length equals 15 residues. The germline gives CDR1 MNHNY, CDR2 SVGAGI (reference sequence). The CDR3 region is CASSYDQYSNQPQHF. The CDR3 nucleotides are TGTGCCAGCAGTTACGACCAGTATAGCAATCAGCCCCAGCATTTT.

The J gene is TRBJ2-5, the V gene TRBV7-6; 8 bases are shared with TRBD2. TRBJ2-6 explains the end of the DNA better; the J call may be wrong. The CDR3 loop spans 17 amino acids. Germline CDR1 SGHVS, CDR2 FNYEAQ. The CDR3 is CASSTGTRTSGANVLTF. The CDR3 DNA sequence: TGTGCCAGCAGCACCGGGACTAGAACCTCTGGGGCCAACGTCCTGACTTTC.

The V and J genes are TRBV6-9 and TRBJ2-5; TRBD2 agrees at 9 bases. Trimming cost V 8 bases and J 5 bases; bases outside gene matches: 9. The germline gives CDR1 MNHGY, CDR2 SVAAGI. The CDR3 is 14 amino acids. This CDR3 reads CASRGGAVMETQYF. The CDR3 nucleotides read TGTGCCAGCCGCGGGGGGGCGGTAATGGAGACCCAGTACTTC.

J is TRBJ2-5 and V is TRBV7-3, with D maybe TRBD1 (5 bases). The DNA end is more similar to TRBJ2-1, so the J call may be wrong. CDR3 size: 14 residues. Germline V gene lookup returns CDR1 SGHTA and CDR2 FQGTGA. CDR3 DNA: TGTGCCAGCAGCTCAGGATGGGGCGTGAATGAGCAGTTCTTC. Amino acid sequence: CASSSGWGVNEQFF.

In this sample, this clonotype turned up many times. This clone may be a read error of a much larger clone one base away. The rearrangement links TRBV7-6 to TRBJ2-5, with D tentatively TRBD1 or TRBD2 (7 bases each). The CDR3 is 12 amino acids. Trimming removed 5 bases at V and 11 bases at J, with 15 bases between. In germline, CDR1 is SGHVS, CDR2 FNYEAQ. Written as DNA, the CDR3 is TGTGCCAGCAGCCAGGGGGGGGATGAGCAGTACTTC. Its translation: CASSQGGDEQYF.

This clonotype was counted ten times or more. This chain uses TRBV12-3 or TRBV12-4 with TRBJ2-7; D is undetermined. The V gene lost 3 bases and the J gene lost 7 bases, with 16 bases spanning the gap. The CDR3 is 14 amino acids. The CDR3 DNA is TGTGCCAGCAGTTTTATCTTGGGTTTTCGAGAGCAGTACTTC. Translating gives CASSFILGFREQYF.

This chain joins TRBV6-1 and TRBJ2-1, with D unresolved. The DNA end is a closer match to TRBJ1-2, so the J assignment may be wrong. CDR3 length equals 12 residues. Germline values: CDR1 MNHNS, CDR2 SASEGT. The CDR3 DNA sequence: TGTGCCAGCAGTGAAGTTAGGGATGGCTACACCTTC. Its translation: CASSEVRDGYTF.

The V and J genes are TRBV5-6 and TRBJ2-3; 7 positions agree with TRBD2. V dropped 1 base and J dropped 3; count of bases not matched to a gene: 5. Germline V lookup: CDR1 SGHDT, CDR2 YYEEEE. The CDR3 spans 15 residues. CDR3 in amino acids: CASSLMLSGTDTQYF. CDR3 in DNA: TGTGCCAGCAGCTTGATGCTTAGCGGGACAGATACGCAGTATTTT.

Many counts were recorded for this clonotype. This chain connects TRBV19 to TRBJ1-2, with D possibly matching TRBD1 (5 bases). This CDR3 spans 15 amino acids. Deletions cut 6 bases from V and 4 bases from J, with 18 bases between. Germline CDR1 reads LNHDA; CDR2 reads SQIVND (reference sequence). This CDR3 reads CASSNPLGDSYGYTF. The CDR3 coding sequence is TGTGCCAGTAGCAATCCCCTCGGAGACAGCTATGGCTACACCTTC. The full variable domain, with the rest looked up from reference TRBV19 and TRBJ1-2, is DGGITQSPKYLFRKEGQNVTLSCEQNLNHDAMYWYRQDPGQGLRLIYYSQIVNDFQKGDIAEGYSVSREKKESFPLTVTSAQKNPTAFYLCASSNPLGDSYGYTFGSGTRLTVV.

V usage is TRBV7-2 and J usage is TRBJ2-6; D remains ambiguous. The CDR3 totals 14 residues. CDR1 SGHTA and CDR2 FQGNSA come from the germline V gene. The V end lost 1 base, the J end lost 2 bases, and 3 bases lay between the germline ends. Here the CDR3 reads CASSLGAGANVLTF. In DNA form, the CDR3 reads TGTGCCAGCAGCTTAGGGGCTGGGGCCAACGTCCTGACTTTC.

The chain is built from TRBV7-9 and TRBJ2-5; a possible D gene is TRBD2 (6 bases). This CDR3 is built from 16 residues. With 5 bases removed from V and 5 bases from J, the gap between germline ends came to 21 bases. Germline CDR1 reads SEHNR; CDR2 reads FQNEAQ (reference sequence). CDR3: CASSLPSRERWETQYF. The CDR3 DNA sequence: TGTGCCAGCAGCCTACCTAGCCGGGAGAGGTGGGAGACCCAGTACTTC. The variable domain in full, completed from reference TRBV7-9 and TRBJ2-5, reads DTGVSQNPRHKITKRGQNVTFRCDPISEHNRLYWYRQTLGQGPEFLTYFQNEAQLEKSRLLSDRFSAERPKGSFSTLEIQRTEQGDSAMYLCASSLPSRERWETQYFGPGTRLLVL.

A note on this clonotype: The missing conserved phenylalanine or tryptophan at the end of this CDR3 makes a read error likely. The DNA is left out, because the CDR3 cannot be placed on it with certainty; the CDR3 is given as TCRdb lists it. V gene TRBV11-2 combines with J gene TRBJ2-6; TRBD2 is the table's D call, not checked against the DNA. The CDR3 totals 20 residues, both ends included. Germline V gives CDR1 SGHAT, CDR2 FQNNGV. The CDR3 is CASSLDPEGEGPYNEQFFGA.

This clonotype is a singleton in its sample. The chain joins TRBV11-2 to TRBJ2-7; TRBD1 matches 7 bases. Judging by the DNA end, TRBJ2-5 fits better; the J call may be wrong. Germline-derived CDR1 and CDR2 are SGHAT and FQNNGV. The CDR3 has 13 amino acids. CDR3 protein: CASSPDREETQYF. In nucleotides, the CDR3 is TGTGCCAGCAGCCCTGACAGGGAAGAGACCCAGTACTTC.

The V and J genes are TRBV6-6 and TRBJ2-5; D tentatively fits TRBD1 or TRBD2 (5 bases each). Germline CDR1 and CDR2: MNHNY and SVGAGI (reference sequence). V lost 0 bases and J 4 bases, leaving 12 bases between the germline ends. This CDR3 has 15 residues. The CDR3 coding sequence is TGTGCCAGCAGTTACTCTGTGAGGGGTTTAGAGACCCAGTACTTC. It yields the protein CASSYSVRGLETQYF.

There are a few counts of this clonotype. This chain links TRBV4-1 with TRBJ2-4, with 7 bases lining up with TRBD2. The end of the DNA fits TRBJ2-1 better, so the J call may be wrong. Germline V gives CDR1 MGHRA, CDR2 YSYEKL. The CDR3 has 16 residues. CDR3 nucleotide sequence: TGCGCCAGCAGCCCCCGGGACCAGAAGGGGAGGGAGACCCAGTTCTTC. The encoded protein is CASSPRDQKGRETQFF.

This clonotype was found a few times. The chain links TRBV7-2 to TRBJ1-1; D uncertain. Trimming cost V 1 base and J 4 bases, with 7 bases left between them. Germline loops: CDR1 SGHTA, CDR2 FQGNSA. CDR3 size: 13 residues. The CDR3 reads CASSLGSLTEAFF. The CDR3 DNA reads TGTGCCAGCAGCTTAGGGTCTCTCACTGAAGCTTTCTTT.

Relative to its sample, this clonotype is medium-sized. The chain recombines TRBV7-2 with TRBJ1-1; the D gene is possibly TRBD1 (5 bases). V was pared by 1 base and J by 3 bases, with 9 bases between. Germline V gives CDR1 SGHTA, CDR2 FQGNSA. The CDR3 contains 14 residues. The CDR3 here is CASSLVQGYTEAFF. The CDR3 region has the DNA TGTGCCAGCAGCTTAGTTCAGGGCTACACTGAAGCTTTCTTT.

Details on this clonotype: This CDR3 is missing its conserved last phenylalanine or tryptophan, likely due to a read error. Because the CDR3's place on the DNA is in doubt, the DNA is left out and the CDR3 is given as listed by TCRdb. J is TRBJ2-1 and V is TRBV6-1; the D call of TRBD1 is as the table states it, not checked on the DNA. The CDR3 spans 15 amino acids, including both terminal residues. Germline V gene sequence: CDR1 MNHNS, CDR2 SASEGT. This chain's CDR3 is CASTPGGAYGYTFGS.

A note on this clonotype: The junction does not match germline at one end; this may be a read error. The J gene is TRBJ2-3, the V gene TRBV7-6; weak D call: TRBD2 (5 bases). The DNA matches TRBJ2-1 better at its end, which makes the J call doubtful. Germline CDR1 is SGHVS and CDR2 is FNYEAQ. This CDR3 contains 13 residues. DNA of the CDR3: TGTGCTAGCAGCTTAAGCGGCACAGATACGCAGTTCTTC. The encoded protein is CASSLSGTDTQFF.

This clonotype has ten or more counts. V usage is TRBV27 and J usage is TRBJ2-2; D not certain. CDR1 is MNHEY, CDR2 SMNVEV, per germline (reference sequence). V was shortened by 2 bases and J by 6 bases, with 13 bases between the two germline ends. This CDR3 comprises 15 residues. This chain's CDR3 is CASSLGVVLPGELFF. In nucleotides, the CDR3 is TGTGCCAGCAGTTTAGGGGTGGTTTTACCCGGGGAGCTGTTTTTT.

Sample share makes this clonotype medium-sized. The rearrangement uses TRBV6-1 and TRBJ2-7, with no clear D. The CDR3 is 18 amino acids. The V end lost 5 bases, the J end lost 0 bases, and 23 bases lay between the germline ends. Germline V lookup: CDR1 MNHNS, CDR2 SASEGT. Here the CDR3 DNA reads TGTGCCAGCAGTTATGGGCCCCCTGGAACTGACGTCTCCTACGAGCAGTACTTC. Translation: CASSYGPPGTDVSYEQYF.

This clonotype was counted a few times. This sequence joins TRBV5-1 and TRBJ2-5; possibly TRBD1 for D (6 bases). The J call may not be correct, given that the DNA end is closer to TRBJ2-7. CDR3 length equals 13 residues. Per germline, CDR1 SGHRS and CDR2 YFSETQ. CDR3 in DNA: TGCGCCAGTAGGGACCAGGGGCTTGGCGAGCAGTACTTC. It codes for CASRDQGLGEQYF.